The clone carrying this T cell receptor (beta chain) has a handful of counts. The record originates from a study of identical twins. This CDR3 region has 15 residues. V was shortened by 3 bases and J by 2 bases, with 11 bases between the two germline ends. CDR1 and CDR2 from the germline V gene are LNHNV and YYDKDF (reference sequence). TCRdb reprocessed the 5' RACE reads with MiXCR, giving one entry per CDR3 protein. The sample gives 550,000 to 700,000 distinct CDR3 sequences, 21% of which show up once; about 4.5% is in the top ten. This sample was shared with a second study, whose subject was T cells expressing NK-cell markers.

The V and J genes are TRBV15 and TRBJ1-5; D gene unclear. The sample comprised PBMCs. This clonotype originated in a woman younger than 30 in good health. Here the CDR3 reads CATSSPLWGNQPQHF. CDR3 in DNA: TGTGCCACCAGCAGCCCCTTATGGGGCAATCAGCCCCAGCATTTT.